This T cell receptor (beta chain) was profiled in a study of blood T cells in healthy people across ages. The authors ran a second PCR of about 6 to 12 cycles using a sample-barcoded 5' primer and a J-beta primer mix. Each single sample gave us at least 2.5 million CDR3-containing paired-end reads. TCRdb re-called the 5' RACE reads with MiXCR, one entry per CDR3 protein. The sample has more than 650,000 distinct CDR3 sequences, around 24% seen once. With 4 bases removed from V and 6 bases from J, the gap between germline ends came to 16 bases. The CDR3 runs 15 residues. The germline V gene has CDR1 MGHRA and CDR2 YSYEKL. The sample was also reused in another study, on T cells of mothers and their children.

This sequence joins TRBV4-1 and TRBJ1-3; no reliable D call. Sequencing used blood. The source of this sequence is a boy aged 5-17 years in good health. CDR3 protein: CASSRRRTSINTIYF. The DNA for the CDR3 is TGCGCCAGCAGCCGTCGTCGGACCTCTATAAACACCATATATTTT.